The present TCR beta chain was sequenced within a study of T-cell memory formation after mild COVID-19. Study summary: The TCR clusters were mostly specific to one donor. General study results and limits: Certain responding clones were present in pre-infection memory, suggesting participation of cross-reactive memory. CD4+ contracting clones were found mainly in CM and EM, and CD8+ ones in EMRA.

In the case of this clonotype: Antigen unknown.

TCRalpha and TCRbeta libraries used 5'RACE with constant-segment primers and UMIs. TCRdb redid the calling of the 5' RACE reads with MiXCR, one entry per CDR3 protein. The table has around 410,000 distinct CDR3 sequences, more than 20% seen once. From germline, CDR1 is SNHLY and CDR2 FYNNEI. After removal of 6 bases from V and 0 bases from J, the junction contained 5 bases not matched to a gene. The CDR3 length is 15 residues. V gene TRBV2 combines with J gene TRBJ2-3, with 8 bases matching TRBD2. The sequenced sample consisted of PBMCs or a T cell subset sorted from them (not recorded which). The sequence derives from an adult woman who had mild COVID-19 (a few samples of this study predate the infection). Cell type and time point are not known. Here the CDR3 reads CASRESSGSTDTQYF. CDR3 nucleotides: TGTGCCAGCAGGGAATCTAGCGGGAGCACAGATACGCAGTATTTT.